A selection of T cell receptor beta chains follows, all from one sample in a study of T cells in Graves' hyperthyroidism and ophthalmopathy. TCRdb independently ran MiXCR on the multiplex PCR reads; one entry per CDR3 protein. This sample has fewer than 600,000 distinct CDR3 sequences, with under 15% found just once. Specimen: blood. The receptors here all came from a woman younger than 30 with Graves' hyperthyroidism. CDR3s include the opening cysteine and the closing phenylalanine or tryptophan. Fields, in order: J gene, clone size, V gene, D gene, CDR3 DNA, CDR3 protein. The D gene is left open where the match is weak. Clone size appears in some rows only: once, few, many, or a class for an expanded clone.

TRBJ2-7	many	TRBV11-2	TRBD2	TGTGCCAGCAGCTCACGTCGAGCGGGGGACTACGAGCAGTACTTC	CASSSRRAGDYEQYF
TRBJ2-7	NA	TRBV6-1	TRBD2	TGTGCCAGCAGTGAAAGAGGGACTAGCGGGGTCTACGAGCAGTACTTC	CASSERGTSGVYEQYF
TRBJ2-1	NA	TRBV18	TRBD2	TGTGCCAGCTCACCATCTTTAGCGGGGCAGGACTACAATGAGCAGTTCTTC	CASSPSLAGQDYNEQFF
TRBJ1-3	NA	TRBV20-1	NA	TGCAGCGTCTCGGGAGCTGGAAACACCATATATTTT	CSVSGAGNTIYF
TRBJ2-2	many	TRBV27	NA	TGTGCCAGCAGTTTATATGCTACCGGGGAGCTGTTTTTT	CASSLYATGELFF
TRBJ1-6	many	TRBV10-3	NA	TGTGCCATCAGTGAGTCGGGGGGGGGAAGGAATTCACCCCTCCACTTT	CAISESGGGRNSPLHF
TRBJ1-2	many	TRBV6-1	TRBD1	TGTGCCAGCAGCGTGGACAGGTTCATAAGGAGCTACACCTTC	CASSVDRFIRSYTF
TRBJ1-1	few	TRBV5-1	NA	TGCGCCAGCAGCGTTTACAGGGTAAACACTGAAGCTTTCTTT	CASSVYRVNTEAFF
TRBJ2-7	many	TRBV28	TRBD2	TGTGCCAGCGTCTCTACTAGCGGGAGCTCCTACGAGCAGTACTTC	CASVSTSGSSYEQYF
TRBJ1-1	many	TRBV6-1	TRBD1	TGTGCCAGCAGTCCCCAGACAGGGGAAGGCACTGAAGCTTTCTTT	CASSPQTGEGTEAFF
TRBJ2-4	many	TRBV12-3/TRBV12-4	TRBD1	TGTGCCAGCAGGCCGCCGGGACAGAAAAACATTCAGTACTTC	CASRPPGQKNIQYF
TRBJ2-1	many	TRBV12-3/TRBV12-4	TRBD2	TGTGCCAGCACTTGGGCTAGCGGGCACAATGAGCAGTTCTTC	CASTWASGHNEQFF
TRBJ2-1	many	TRBV2	NA	TGTGCCAGCAGTGAGAAACCCATGTACAATGAGCAGTTCTTC	CASSEKPMYNEQFF
TRBJ2-3	many	TRBV6-1	TRBD2	TGTGCCAGCAGTGAAACTAGCGGGAGGTCGCCCGTCTCAGATACGCAGTATTTT	CASSETSGRSPVSDTQYF
TRBJ2-5	once	TRBV3-1	NA	TGTGCCAGCAGCCCGCCGGGATCCCAGGAAGAGACCCAGTACTTC	CASSPPGSQEETQYF
TRBJ1-5	few	TRBV7-8	TRBD1	TGTGCCAGCAGCTTACCCCTACGAACAGGGGGCGCGGGTCAGCCCCAGCATTTT	CASSLPLRTGGAGQPQHF
TRBJ1-5	many	TRBV28	NA	TGTGCCAGCAAAAGGCGGCAGGGGAATCAGCCCCAGCATTTT	CASKRRQGNQPQHF
TRBJ1-1	few	TRBV9	TRBD1	TGTGCCAGCAGCCAAACAGACAGGGGGCTAGCAGCTTTCTTT	CASSQTDRGLAAFF
TRBJ2-1	NA	TRBV10-1	NA	TGCGCCAGCAGTGAGTCGGTCGGGGGCTACAATGAGCAGTTCTTC	CASSESVGGYNEQFF
TRBJ2-1	many	TRBV24-1	NA	TGTGCCACCAGTGATGCGGGTCCATACAATGAGCAGTTCTTC	CATSDAGPYNEQFF
TRBJ1-6	many	TRBV7-2	TRBD1	TGTGCCAGCAGCTTAGGTTCCGGACAGGGGGCTTCACCCCTCCACTTT	CASSLGSGQGASPLHF
TRBJ2-3	many	TRBV5-1	TRBD2	TGCGCCAGCAGCCCGGCGGGGGGAATAGATACGCAGTATTTT	CASSPAGGIDTQYF
TRBJ1-2	few	TRBV5-6	NA	TGTGCCAGCAGCTTGTTTGGGGGGGGGTCCGGACTGGGCTATGGCTACACCTTC	CASSLFGGGSGLGYGYTF
TRBJ2-3	NA	TRBV27	NA	TGTGCCAGCAGTTTATGGGGAGCCGATACGCAGTATTTT	CASSLWGADTQYF
TRBJ2-1	many	TRBV19	NA	TGTGCCAGTACTATACAGGGCCTATCCTACAATGAGCAGTTCTTC	CASTIQGLSYNEQFF
TRBJ1-1	many	TRBV30	NA	TGTGCCTGGAGTCGAACACAGGGGAACACTGAAGCTTTCTTT	CAWSRTQGNTEAFF
TRBJ1-2	NA	TRBV5-1	TRBD1	TGCGCCAGCAGCTTGGCCGAACAGGGGAGCTACACCTTC	CASSLAEQGSYTF
TRBJ1-5	many	TRBV29-1	NA	TGCAGCGTAGACCGGGTCTATAGCAATCAGCCCCAGCATTTT	CSVDRVYSNQPQHF
TRBJ2-1	many	TRBV19	TRBD2	TGTGCCAGTAGTTATGGTGGGGAGGGCGAGGAGCAGTTCTTC	CASSYGGEGEEQFF
TRBJ1-1	few	TRBV6-5	NA	TGTGCCAGCAGTTACTCGTTCAGGCTGAACACTGAAGCTTTCTTT	CASSYSFRLNTEAFF
TRBJ1-1	NA	TRBV19	NA	TGTGCCAGTAGTATCGGGGGTGAAGCTTTCTTT	CASSIGGEAFF
TRBJ2-7	many	TRBV30	NA	TGTGCCTGGCGGAGTGACGGGGTCTACGAGCAGTACTTC	CAWRSDGVYEQYF
TRBJ1-1	NA	TRBV6-5	NA	TGTGCCAGCAGTTACCGCCAGGGTGCCAGGAACACTGAAGCTTTCTTT	CASSYRQGARNTEAFF
TRBJ2-1	many	TRBV11-3	NA	TGTGCCAGCAGCTTAAGGGCAGGGATATACAATGAGCAGTTCTTC	CASSLRAGIYNEQFF
TRBJ1-1	NA	TRBV20-1	NA	TGCAGTGCTAGTGAAGAGGTTACTGAAGCTTTCTTT	CSASEEVTEAFF
TRBJ2-1	NA	TRBV6-5	NA	TGTGCCAGCAGTTACTCAGGGCCGGGGGATGAGCAGTTCTTC	CASSYSGPGDEQFF
TRBJ2-5	NA	TRBV4-2	NA	TGTGCCAGCAGCCAAGGTTCGGAGGCAGAGACCCAGTACTTC	CASSQGSEAETQYF
TRBJ2-1	many	TRBV12-3/TRBV12-4	TRBD2	TGTGCCAGCAGTCCTCTAGCGGGAGGGCCTAGAGATGAGCAGTTCTTC	CASSPLAGGPRDEQFF
TRBJ1-1	many	TRBV13	TRBD1	TGTGCCAGCAGCTTAGGGCCCAACCGGGACAGGCGAAACACTGAAGCTTTCTTT	CASSLGPNRDRRNTEAFF
TRBJ1-1	many	TRBV5-1	TRBD1	TGCGCCAGCAGCTTGAGGACAGGCCGAGTTGTGGCTGAAGCTTTCTTT	CASSLRTGRVVAEAFF
TRBJ2-3	many	TRBV27	TRBD2	TGTGCCAGCAGCCCTAAGGTAGCGGGAGTCGGCACAGATACGCAGTATTTT	CASSPKVAGVGTDTQYF
TRBJ2-2	NA	TRBV5-1	TRBD2	TGCGCCAGCAGCTGGGGACTAGCGGGAAACACCGGGGAGCTGTTTTTT	CASSWGLAGNTGELFF
TRBJ1-2	many	TRBV6-1	NA	TGTGCCAGCAGTGAAATAGCTAACTATGGCTACACCTTC	CASSEIANYGYTF
TRBJ1-1	many	TRBV20-1	NA	TGCAGTGCTAGAGCAGGGGATCGGGACACTGAAGCTTTCTTT	CSARAGDRDTEAFF
TRBJ1-2	few	TRBV20-1	NA	TGCAGTGCTAGAGTGGGACGGGGGGTTAGAAATGGCTACACCTTC	CSARVGRGVRNGYTF
TRBJ1-2	many	TRBV30	NA	TGTGCCTGGGGAAGCTATGGCTACACCTTC	CAWGSYGYTF
TRBJ2-3	many	TRBV28	NA	TGTGCCAGCAGTTTTGCGGGGGCTCGCGGGAGAGGTGTGGATACGCAGTATTTT	CASSFAGARGRGVDTQYF
TRBJ2-1	few	TRBV25-1	TRBD2	TGTGCCAGCAGTACAACTAGCGGGAGGGCCGACAATGAGCAGTTCTTC	CASSTTSGRADNEQFF
TRBJ2-7	many	TRBV20-1	NA	TGCAGTGCTAGGTCTAGCGCGGACTACGAGCAGTACTTC	CSARSSADYEQYF
TRBJ2-5	many	TRBV6-1	NA	TGTGCCAGCAGTTTTAGGATCCTAGCAGGAAGGGACCAAGAGACCCAGTACTTC	CASSFRILAGRDQETQYF
TRBJ1-1	few	TRBV19	NA	TGTGCCAGTAGTCTCCAGGGTTTCGGCAGCCACACTGAAGCTTTCTTT	CASSLQGFGSHTEAFF
TRBJ2-1	many	TRBV7-9	TRBD2	TGTGCCAGCAGCGCGACGGGACTAGCGGGAGGCCGGGGGTTCTTC	CASSATGLAGGRGFF
TRBJ1-5	few	TRBV19	NA	TGTGCCAGCAATCCTTGGGGGGGGGCTAGGCAGCCCCAGCATTTT	CASNPWGGARQPQHF
TRBJ1-5	NA	TRBV20-1	NA	TGCAGTGCTAGGGGGGGGGGTTACGGCAATCAGCCCCAGCATTTT	CSARGGGYGNQPQHF
TRBJ1-1	many	TRBV5-1	NA	TGCGCCAGCAGCTTGGAGCCGAGGAACACTGAAGCTTTCTTT	CASSLEPRNTEAFF
TRBJ2-1	many	TRBV24-1	TRBD1	TGTGCCACCAGTGATAGCGGGACAGGGGGCAATGAGCAGTTCTTC	CATSDSGTGGNEQFF
TRBJ1-5	few	TRBV6-7	TRBD1	TGTGCCAGCAGTTACCCCGGACAGGGAGGCTATAGCAATCAGCCCCAGCATTTT	CASSYPGQGGYSNQPQHF
TRBJ1-1	many	TRBV7-8	NA	TGTGCCAGCAGCCCTTTCTGGGAGGGACACACTGAAGCTTTCTTT	CASSPFWEGHTEAFF
TRBJ2-3	many	TRBV14	NA	TGTGCCAGCAGCCAAGATCTTGCGGGACCAAACACAGATACGCAGTATTTT	CASSQDLAGPNTDTQYF